This T cell receptor (beta chain) was identified during a study of siplizumab effects on memory and regulatory T cells. General study points: Unstimulated subset assignment was obtained for only a minor fraction of alloreactive clones. Alloreactive sequences whose origin lay in unstimulated CD4+ memory cells were significantly reduced by siplizumab.

In regard to this clone: Its target is unknown.

V gave up 3 bases and J gave up 0 bases, with 12 bases separating them. The CDR3 is made up of 15 amino acids. Germline-derived CDR1 and CDR2 are ENHRY and SYGVKD. TCRdb's table, derived via immunoSEQ multiplex PCR, lists solely in-frame clones and lacks some. The table records 70,000 to 100,000 clones, 95% to 97% of them present only once. The sequencing sample was made of naive CD4+ T cells sorted from blood. The receptor was isolated from a human donor in good health. This rearrangement joins TRBV10-3 to TRBJ2-7; TRBD1 might be the D (5 bases). DNA for the CDR3: TGTGCCATCAGTGACCCCATGACAGCCTCCTACGAGCAGTACTTC. Its protein is CAISDPMTASYEQYF.